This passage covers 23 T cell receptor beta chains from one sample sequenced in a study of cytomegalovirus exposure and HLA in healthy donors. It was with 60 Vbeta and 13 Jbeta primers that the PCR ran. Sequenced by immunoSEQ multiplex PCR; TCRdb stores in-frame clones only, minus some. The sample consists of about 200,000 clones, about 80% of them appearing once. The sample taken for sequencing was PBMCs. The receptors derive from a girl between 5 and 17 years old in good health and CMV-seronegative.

This chain's CDR3 is CASSQETGGPNEQFF. As DNA, the CDR3 is TGTGCCAGCAGCCAAGAGACAGGGGGGCCCAATGAGCAGTTCTTC. The chain uses TRBV4-2 and TRBJ2-1, with TRBD1 identical over 9 bases. The junction had 3 bases not matched to a gene; V was cut back by 0 bases and J by 6 bases. The CDR3 totals 15 residues. In germline, CDR1 is LGHNA, CDR2 YNFKEQ.

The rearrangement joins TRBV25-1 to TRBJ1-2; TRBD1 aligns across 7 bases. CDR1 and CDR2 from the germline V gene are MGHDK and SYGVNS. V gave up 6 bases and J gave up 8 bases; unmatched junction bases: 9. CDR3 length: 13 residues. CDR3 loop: CASSLSRGQGYTF. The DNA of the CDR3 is TGTGCCAGCAGCCTTTCGAGGGGGCAGGGCTACACCTTC.

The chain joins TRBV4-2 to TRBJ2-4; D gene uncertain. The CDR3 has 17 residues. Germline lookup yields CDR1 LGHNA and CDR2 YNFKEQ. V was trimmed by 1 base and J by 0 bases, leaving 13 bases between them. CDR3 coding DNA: TGTGCCAGCAGCCAAGGTGTTACGGTCCTAGCCAAAAACATTCAGTACTTC. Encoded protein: CASSQGVTVLAKNIQYF.

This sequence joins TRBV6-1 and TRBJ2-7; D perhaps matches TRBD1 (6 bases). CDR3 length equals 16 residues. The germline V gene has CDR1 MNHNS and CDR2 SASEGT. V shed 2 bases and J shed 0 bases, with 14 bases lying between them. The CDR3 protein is CASSENRVQVSYEQYF. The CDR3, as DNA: TGTGCCAGCAGTGAAAACAGGGTTCAGGTCTCCTACGAGCAGTACTTC.

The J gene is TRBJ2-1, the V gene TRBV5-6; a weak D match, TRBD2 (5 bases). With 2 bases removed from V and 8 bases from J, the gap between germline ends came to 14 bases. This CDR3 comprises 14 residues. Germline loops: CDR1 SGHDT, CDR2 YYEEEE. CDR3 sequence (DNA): TGTGCCAGCAGCTTTCGTCTAGCTGGCGATGAGCAGTTCTTC. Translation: CASSFRLAGDEQFF.

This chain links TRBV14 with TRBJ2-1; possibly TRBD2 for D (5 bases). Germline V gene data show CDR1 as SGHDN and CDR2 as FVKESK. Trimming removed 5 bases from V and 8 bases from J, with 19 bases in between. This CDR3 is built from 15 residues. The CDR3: CASSLRIAGNDEQFF. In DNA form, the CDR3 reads TGTGCCAGCAGCTTACGAATAGCCGGGAACGATGAGCAGTTCTTC. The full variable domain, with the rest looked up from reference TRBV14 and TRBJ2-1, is EAGVTQFPSHSVIEKGQTVTLRCDPISGHDNLYWYRRVMGKEIKFLLHFVKESKQDESGMPNNRFLAERTGGTYSTLKVQPAELEDSGVYFCASSLRIAGNDEQFFGPGTRLTVL.

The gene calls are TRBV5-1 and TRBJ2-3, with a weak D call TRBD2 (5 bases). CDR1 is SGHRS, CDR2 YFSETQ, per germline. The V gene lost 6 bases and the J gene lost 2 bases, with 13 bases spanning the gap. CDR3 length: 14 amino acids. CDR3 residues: CASKGGRVTDTQYF. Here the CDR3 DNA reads TGCGCCAGCAAAGGCGGGCGGGTCACAGATACGCAGTATTTT.

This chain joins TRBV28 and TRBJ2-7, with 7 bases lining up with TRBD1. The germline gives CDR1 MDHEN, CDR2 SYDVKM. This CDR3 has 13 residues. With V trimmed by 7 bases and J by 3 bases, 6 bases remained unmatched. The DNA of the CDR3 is TGTGCCAGCACAAAGGCAGGGGGCTACGAGCAGTACTTC. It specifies CASTKAGGYEQYF.

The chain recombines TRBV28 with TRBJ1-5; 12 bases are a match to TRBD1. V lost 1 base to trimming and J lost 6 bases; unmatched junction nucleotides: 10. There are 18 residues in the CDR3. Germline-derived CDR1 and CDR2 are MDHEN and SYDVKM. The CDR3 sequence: CASSLLVVRDRGRQPQHF. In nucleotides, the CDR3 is TGTGCCAGCAGTTTATTAGTTGTGAGGGACAGGGGGCGTCAGCCCCAGCATTTT.

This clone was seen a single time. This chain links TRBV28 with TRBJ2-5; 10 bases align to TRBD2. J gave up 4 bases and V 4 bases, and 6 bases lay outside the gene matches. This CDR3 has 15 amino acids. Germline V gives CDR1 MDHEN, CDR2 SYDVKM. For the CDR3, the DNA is TGTGCCAGCAGTTCCGGGACTAGCGTGGGAGAGACCCAGTACTTC. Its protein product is CASSSGTSVGETQYF.

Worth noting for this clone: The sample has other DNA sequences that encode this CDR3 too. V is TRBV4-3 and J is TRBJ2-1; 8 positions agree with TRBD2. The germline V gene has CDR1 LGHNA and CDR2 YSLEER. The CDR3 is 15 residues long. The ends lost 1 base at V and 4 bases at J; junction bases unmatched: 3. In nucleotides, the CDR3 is TGCGCCAGCAGCCAAGGGGCGGGGGGTTACAATGAGCAGTTCTTC. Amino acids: CASSQGAGGYNEQFF.

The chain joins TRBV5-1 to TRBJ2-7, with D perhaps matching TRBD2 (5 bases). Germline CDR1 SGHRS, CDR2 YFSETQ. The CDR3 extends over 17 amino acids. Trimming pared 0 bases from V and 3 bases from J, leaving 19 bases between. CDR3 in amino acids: CASSLGRAGSSLYEQYF. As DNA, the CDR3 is TGCGCCAGCAGCTTGGGTCGTGCGGGTAGCTCTCTCTACGAGCAGTACTTC.

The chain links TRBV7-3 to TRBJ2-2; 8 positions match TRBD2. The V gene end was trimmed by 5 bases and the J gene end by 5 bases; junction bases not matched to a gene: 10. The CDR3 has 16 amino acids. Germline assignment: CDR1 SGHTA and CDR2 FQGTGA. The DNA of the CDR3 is TGTGCCAGCAGCAGGGGGGGGGCTAGCGGGACCGGGGAGCTGTTTTTT. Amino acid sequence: CASSRGGASGTGELFF.

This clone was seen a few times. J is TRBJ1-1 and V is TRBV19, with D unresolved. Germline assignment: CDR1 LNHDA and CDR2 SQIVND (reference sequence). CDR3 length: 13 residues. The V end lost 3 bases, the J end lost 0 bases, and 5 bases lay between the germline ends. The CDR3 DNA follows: TGTGCCAGTAGTATTTCCTTGAACACTGAAGCTTTCTTT. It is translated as CASSISLNTEAFF.

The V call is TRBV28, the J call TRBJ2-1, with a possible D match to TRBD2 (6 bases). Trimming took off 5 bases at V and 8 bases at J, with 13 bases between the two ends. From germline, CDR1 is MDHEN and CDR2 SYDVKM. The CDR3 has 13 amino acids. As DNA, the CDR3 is TGTGCCAGCAGTAAAGGAGGGTTCTATGAGCAGTTCTTC. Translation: CASSKGGFYEQFF.

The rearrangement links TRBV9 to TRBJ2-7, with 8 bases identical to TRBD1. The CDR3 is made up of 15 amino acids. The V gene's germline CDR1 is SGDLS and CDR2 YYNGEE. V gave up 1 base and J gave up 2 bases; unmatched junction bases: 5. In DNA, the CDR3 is TGTGCCAGCAGCGTAACCCCGGACAGGGCCTACGAGCAGTACTTC. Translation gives CASSVTPDRAYEQYF.

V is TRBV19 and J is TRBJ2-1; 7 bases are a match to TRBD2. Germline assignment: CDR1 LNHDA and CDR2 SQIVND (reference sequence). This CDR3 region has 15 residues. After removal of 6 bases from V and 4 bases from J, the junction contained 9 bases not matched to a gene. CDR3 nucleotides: TGTGCCAGTAGGACCCTCGGAGCGGGATACAATGAGCAGTTCTTC. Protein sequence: CASRTLGAGYNEQFF. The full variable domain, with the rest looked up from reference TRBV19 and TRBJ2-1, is DGGITQSPKYLFRKEGQNVTLSCEQNLNHDAMYWYRQDPGQGLRLIYYSQIVNDFQKGDIAEGYSVSREKKESFPLTVTSAQKNPTAFYLCASRTLGAGYNEQFFGPGTRLTVL.

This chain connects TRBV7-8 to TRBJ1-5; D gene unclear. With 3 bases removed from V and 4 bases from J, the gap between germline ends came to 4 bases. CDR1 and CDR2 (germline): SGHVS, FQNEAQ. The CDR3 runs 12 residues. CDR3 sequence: CASSFMNQPQHF. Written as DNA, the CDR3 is TGTGCCAGCAGCTTTATGAATCAGCCCCAGCATTTT.

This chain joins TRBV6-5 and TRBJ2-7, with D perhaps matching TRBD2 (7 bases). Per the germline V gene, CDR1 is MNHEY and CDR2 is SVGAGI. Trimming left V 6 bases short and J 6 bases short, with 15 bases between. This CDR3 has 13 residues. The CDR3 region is CASSPRGAGEQYF. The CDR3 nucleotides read TGTGCCAGCAGCCCACGGGGGGCGGGCGAGCAGTACTTC.

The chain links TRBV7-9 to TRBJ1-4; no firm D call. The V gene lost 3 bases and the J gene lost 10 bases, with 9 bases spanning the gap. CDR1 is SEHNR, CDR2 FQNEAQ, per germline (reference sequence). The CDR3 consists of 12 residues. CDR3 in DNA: TGTGCCAGCAGCTTGGAGGGAGCAAAACTGTTTTTT. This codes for CASSLEGAKLFF.

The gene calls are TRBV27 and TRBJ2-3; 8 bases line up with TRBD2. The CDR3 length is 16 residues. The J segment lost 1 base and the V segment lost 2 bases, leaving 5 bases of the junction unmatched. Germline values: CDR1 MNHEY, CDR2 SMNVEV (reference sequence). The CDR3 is CASSLLASGRTDTQYF. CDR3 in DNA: TGTGCCAGCAGTTTACTGGCTAGCGGGCGCACAGATACGCAGTATTTT.

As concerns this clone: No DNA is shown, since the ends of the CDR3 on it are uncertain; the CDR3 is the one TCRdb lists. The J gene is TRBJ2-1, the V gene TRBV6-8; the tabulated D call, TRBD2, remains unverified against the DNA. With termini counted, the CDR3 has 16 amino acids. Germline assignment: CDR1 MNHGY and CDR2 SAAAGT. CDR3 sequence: CAGSYSCGGIMDEQFF.

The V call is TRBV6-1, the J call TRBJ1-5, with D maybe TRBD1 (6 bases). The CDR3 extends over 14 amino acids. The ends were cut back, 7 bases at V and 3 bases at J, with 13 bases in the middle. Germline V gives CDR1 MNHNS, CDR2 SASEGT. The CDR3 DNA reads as TGTGCCAGCACCGTGGACAGCATCAATCAGCCCCAGCATTTT. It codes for CASTVDSINQPQHF.